A single sample is the source of the 22 T cell receptor beta chains below, sequenced in a study of HIV-infected patients and healthy controls. One entry per CDR3 protein, called by TCRdb with MiXCR from the 5' RACE reads. The repertoire holds some 67,000 distinct CDR3 sequences, with roughly a sixth as singletons. Sequenced sample: CD4+ T cells from blood. The receptors stem from a human donor in good health.

This clonotype came up many times. The chain joins TRBV27 to TRBJ1-6; tentative D call: TRBD1 (6 bases). Germline V CDR1 and CDR2: MNHEY, SMNVEV (reference sequence). This CDR3 has 15 amino acids. The V end lost 5 bases, the J end lost 8 bases, and 16 bases lay between the germline ends. The CDR3 DNA reads TGTGCCAGCAGTACCAGGACAGTCCGGGATTCACCCCTCCACTTT. Translation: CASSTRTVRDSPLHF.

The rearrangement links TRBV29-1 to TRBJ2-7, with 8 bases lining up with TRBD1. With 4 bases clipped from V and 5 bases from J, the junction kept 4 bases outside the gene matches. Germline-derived CDR1 and CDR2 are SQVTM and ANQGSEA. The CDR3 spans 12 residues. For the CDR3, the DNA is TGCAGCGTTGGACAGGGGTACGACGAGCAGTACTTC. As protein: CSVGQGYDEQYF.

The CDR3 loop reads CASSSARAGYEQYF. DNA for the CDR3: TGTGCCAGCAGCTCCGCGCGGGCCGGTTACGAGCAGTACTTC. The chain has TRBV7-2 and TRBJ2-7; maybe TRBD2 (5 bases). CDR1 SGHTA and CDR2 FQGNSA come from the germline V gene. Trimming pared 4 bases from V and 4 bases from J, leaving 14 bases between. The CDR3 is made up of 14 amino acids.

This clonotype was counted many times. The J gene is TRBJ1-1, the V gene TRBV18; TRBD1 is a possible D gene (5 bases). The V gene lost 5 bases and the J gene lost 4 bases, with 14 bases spanning the gap. Germline V gene data show CDR1 as KGHSH and CDR2 as LQKENI. This CDR3 region has 14 residues. CDR3 sequence reads: CASSTNYGGTEAFF. In nucleotides, the CDR3 is TGTGCCAGCTCAACCAACTATGGGGGCACTGAAGCTTTCTTT.

The chain joins TRBV6-6 to TRBJ2-1; D tentatively reads TRBD1 or TRBD2 (6 bases each). This CDR3 contains 12 residues. V gave up 5 bases and J gave up 10 bases, with 12 bases separating them. Germline V gene sequence: CDR1 MNHNY, CDR2 SVGAGI (reference sequence). CDR3 DNA: TGTGCCAGCAGTGGGGGCGGGGAAGAGCAGTTCTTC. As protein: CASSGGGEEQFF.

This clonotype has just a few counts. The rearrangement uses TRBV27 and TRBJ1-6, with D perhaps TRBD1 (6 bases). The CDR3 length is 13 residues. V lost 2 bases and J lost 13, with 12 bases in between. Germline CDR1 MNHEY, CDR2 SMNVEV (reference sequence). The CDR3 nucleotides are TGTGCCAGCAGTTTAAATCCCCAGGGGCCCCTCCACTTT. Protein sequence: CASSLNPQGPLHF.

There are many counts of this clonotype. V usage is TRBV4-1 and J usage is TRBJ1-5, with TRBD1 matching over 7 bases. Trimming cost V 4 bases and J 4 bases; bases outside gene matches: 4. CDR3 length equals 14 residues. Germline V CDR1 and CDR2: MGHRA, YSYEKL. The CDR3 sequence is CASSRRQGNQPQHF. The DNA of the CDR3 is TGCGCCAGCAGCCGGCGACAGGGTAATCAGCCCCAGCATTTT.

Ten or more counts support this clonotype. The V and J genes are TRBV4-3 and TRBJ2-3; 13 bases agree with TRBD2. In germline, CDR1 is LGHNA, CDR2 YSLEER. CDR3 size: 18 residues. After removal of 2 bases from V and 5 bases from J, the junction contained 10 bases not matched to a gene. CDR3 DNA sequence: TGCGCCAGCAGCCAATTGGCCGGGACTAGCGGGGAAAAAGATACGCAGTATTTT. It yields the protein CASSQLAGTSGEKDTQYF.

This chain connects TRBV7-9 to TRBJ2-7; D gene ambiguous. The CDR3 is 16 residues long. Germline lookup yields CDR1 SEHNR and CDR2 FQNEAQ (reference sequence). V was pared by 1 base and J by 0 bases, with 13 bases between. CDR3 nucleotides: TGTGCCAGCAGCTTAGAACGAGGACGGATCTCCTACGAGCAGTACTTC. Amino acid sequence: CASSLERGRISYEQYF.

This clonotype has just a few counts. J is TRBJ1-1 and V is TRBV2; TRBD1 aligns across 10 bases. The CDR3 is 16 amino acids. Germline V gene sequence: CDR1 SNHLY, CDR2 FYNNEI. J was trimmed by 1 base and V by 4 bases; bases with no gene match: 6. The CDR3 coding sequence is TGTGCCAGCAGTGTAAGGACAGGGGGATGGAACACTGAAGCTTTCTTT. It translates to CASSVRTGGWNTEAFF.

This clonotype was recorded at least ten times. The J gene is TRBJ2-1, the V gene TRBV9; D possibly corresponds to TRBD2 (6 bases). The CDR3 spans 14 residues. Germline CDR1 reads SGDLS; CDR2 reads YYNGEE. Trimming stripped 0 bases from V and 8 bases from J, with 12 bases between. The CDR3 region has the DNA TGTGCCAGCAGCGTAGCTGTCGGGGGAGATGAGCAGTTCTTC. Its protein is CASSVAVGGDEQFF.

J is TRBJ1-1 and V is TRBV5-1; TRBD1 matches 7 bases. The CDR3 is made up of 15 amino acids. Unmatched junction bases numbered 10, after V lost 4 bases and J lost 4 bases. CDR1 and CDR2 (germline): SGHRS, YFSETQ. CDR3 DNA sequence: TGCGCCAGCAGCCCGACAGGGCCCCTCGGCACTGAAGCTTTCTTT. It specifies CASSPTGPLGTEAFF.

This chain uses TRBV12-5 with TRBJ1-1; D gene unclear. The germline V and J ends were trimmed by 1 base and 3 bases, with 0 bases remaining between them. Germline CDR1 is LGHNT and CDR2 is FRNRAP. The CDR3 runs to 11 residues. This CDR3 is CASGLDTEAFF. CDR3 sequence (DNA): TGTGCTAGTGGTTTGGACACTGAAGCTTTCTTT.

The chain uses TRBV29-1 and TRBJ2-1; 7 positions agree with TRBD1. The V segment lost 1 base and the J segment 12 bases; nucleotides outside the gene matches: 3. There are 11 residues in the CDR3. Germline lookup yields CDR1 SQVTM and CDR2 ANQGSEA. CDR3 protein: CSVEGSGGQFF. Here the CDR3 DNA reads TGCAGCGTTGAAGGATCAGGGGGGCAGTTCTTC.

Regarding this clonotype: One end of the junction varies from germline; a read error may be responsible. V is TRBV4-1 and J is TRBJ2-1; 9 nucleotides match TRBD2. Germline CDR1 reads MGHRA; CDR2 reads YSYEKL. This CDR3 comprises 15 residues. CDR3 bases: TGCGCCAGCAGCCAAGAACCAATCGGGAGCGGGAGGCCTTTTTTC. Its translation: CASSQEPIGSGRPFF.

This clonotype has at least ten counts. The genes are TRBV6-2 or TRBV6-3 and TRBJ2-4; TRBD2 is a possible D gene (6 bases). Trimming pared 2 bases from V and 12 bases from J, leaving 8 bases between. Per the germline V gene, CDR1 is MNHEY and CDR2 is SVGEGT. This CDR3 region has 11 residues. CDR3 in DNA: TGTGCCAGCAGTTACAGGGGAGGTCAGTACTTC. It encodes CASSYRGGQYF.

Regarding this clonotype: A junction boundary mismatches the germline segment, possibly from a read error. The J gene is TRBJ1-6, the V gene TRBV7-6; 10 bases align to TRBD1. The length of the CDR3 is 16 residues. Germline lookup yields CDR1 SGHVS and CDR2 FNYEAQ. CDR3 protein: CVSSLDAGQGNSPLHF. The CDR3 bases are TGTGTCAGCAGCTTAGATGCGGGACAGGGGAATTCACCCCTCCACTTT.

The CDR3 loop reads CASSLGLVSYNEQFF. As DNA, the CDR3 is TGTGCCAGCAGCTTGGGGCTCGTCTCCTACAATGAGCAGTTCTTC. The chain combines TRBV5-4 with TRBJ2-1, with D hard to call. This CDR3 comprises 15 residues. V lost 0 bases to trimming and J lost 0 bases, with 7 bases between them. CDR1 and CDR2 from the germline V gene are SGHNT and YYREEE (reference sequence).

V and J are TRBV6-1 and TRBJ1-2; TRBD1 might be the D (6 bases). V shed 1 base and J shed 1 base, with 16 bases lying between them. The CDR3 is made up of 17 amino acids. Per germline, CDR1 MNHNS and CDR2 SASEGT. The CDR3 region has the DNA TGTGCCAGCAGTGAAGGGTCAGGGGCGTTAGTTAACTATGGCTACACCTTC. Translated: CASSEGSGALVNYGYTF.

This clonotype was seen only a few times. V is TRBV5-6 and J is TRBJ1-2; D gene unclear. V was trimmed by 1 base and J by 0 bases, leaving 10 bases between them. The V gene's germline CDR1 is SGHDT and CDR2 YYEEEE. CDR3 length: 15 residues. CDR3 in DNA: TGTGCCAGCAGCTTGTTGTCAGTTCCTAACTATGGCTACACCTTC. Translating gives CASSLLSVPNYGYTF.

This clonotype has a handful of counts. The chain is built from TRBV7-8 and TRBJ1-5, with D possibly being TRBD1 (5 bases). V lost 4 bases, J lost 0 bases, and 13 bases lay in between. The germline V gene encodes CDR1 SGHVS and CDR2 FQNEAQ. This CDR3 comprises 16 residues. The CDR3 sequence: CASSSRDLSSNQPQHF. The CDR3 DNA reads TGTGCCAGCAGCTCACGGGACCTGTCTAGCAATCAGCCCCAGCATTTT.

This chain links TRBV7-2 with TRBJ2-1, with 9 bases lining up with TRBD2. Per the germline V gene, CDR1 is SGHTA and CDR2 is FQGNSA. The trim removed 8 bases at V and 2 bases at J, leaving 7 bases unmatched. The CDR3 extends over 15 amino acids. CDR3 region: CASVPLAGTYNEQFF. In DNA form, the CDR3 reads TGTGCCAGCGTCCCCCTAGCGGGAACCTACAATGAGCAGTTCTTC.